The next 30 T cell receptor beta chains were all read from a single sample in a study of control samples from healthy donors and cancer patients. The data were produced by immunoSEQ multiplex PCR, yet TCRdb's version contains in-frame clones alone and is incomplete. The profile shows around 140,000 clones, 92% of them singletons. The sequencing sample was made of blood. Source of these receptors: a woman aged 50 to 60 in good health.

This chain links TRBV6-6 with TRBJ1-1, with 7 nucleotides matching TRBD1. Per germline, CDR1 MNHNY and CDR2 SVGAGI (reference sequence). V was pared by 0 bases and J by 3 bases, with 7 bases of the junction left unmatched. This CDR3 comprises 16 residues. The CDR3 nucleotides read TGTGCCAGCAGTTACTCCCCACGGACAGGAGACACTGAAGCTTTCTTT. Its translation: CASSYSPRTGDTEAFF.

The chain recombines TRBV30 with TRBJ1-5, with no clear D. V shed 0 bases and J shed 3 bases, with 9 bases lying between them. CDR3 length: 14 amino acids. Per the germline V gene, CDR1 is GTSNPN and CDR2 is SVGIG (reference sequence). CDR3 loop: CAWSVGRSNQPQHF. The CDR3 nucleotides are TGTGCCTGGAGTGTTGGGCGTTCCAATCAGCCCCAGCATTTT.

The chain joins TRBV27 to TRBJ1-1, with D tentatively TRBD1 (5 bases). Trimming left V 2 bases short and J 5 bases short, with 9 bases between. There are 13 residues in the CDR3. In germline, CDR1 is MNHEY, CDR2 SMNVEV (reference sequence). In DNA, the CDR3 is TGTGCCAGCAGTTTAGGGGGAGGGACTGAAGCTTTCTTT. Its translation is CASSLGGGTEAFF.

This clone was counted between two and nine times. The gene calls are TRBV10-3 and TRBJ1-5; no definite D call. This CDR3 contains 14 residues. Germline lookup yields CDR1 ENHRY and CDR2 SYGVKD. The V end lost 0 bases, the J end lost 5 bases, and 8 bases lay between the germline ends. This CDR3 reads CAISESQRDQPQHF. The CDR3 DNA reads as TGTGCCATCAGTGAGTCCCAGAGGGATCAGCCCCAGCATTTT.

V and J are TRBV30 and TRBJ1-5, with D unclear. V dropped 2 bases and J dropped 5 bases, with 13 bases sitting between them. The CDR3 spans 14 residues. The germline CDR1 and CDR2 sequences are GTSNPN and SVGIG (reference sequence). Here the CDR3 reads CAWSFKTFDQPQHF. The CDR3 DNA is TGTGCCTGGAGTTTCAAAACATTCGATCAGCCCCAGCATTTT.

V gene TRBV28 combines with J gene TRBJ1-4, with D uncertain. From germline, CDR1 is MDHEN and CDR2 SYDVKM. This CDR3 is 17 amino acids long. V lost 3 bases and J lost 4, with 18 bases in between. The CDR3 bases are TGTGCCAGCAGTTTCAGTTTAGTGGGCAGTCTTAATGAAAAACTGTTTTTT. Protein product: CASSFSLVGSLNEKLFF.

The rearrangement joins TRBV7-2 to TRBJ2-3; a possible D gene is TRBD2 (5 bases). This CDR3 contains 15 residues. Trimming left V 5 bases short and J 4 bases short, with 16 bases between. From germline, CDR1 is SGHTA and CDR2 FQGNSA. CDR3 sequence (DNA): TGTGCCAGCAGCCCCGCCCTAGGAGGCGCAGATACGCAGTATTTT. Protein product: CASSPALGGADTQYF.

This rearrangement joins TRBV7-9 to TRBJ2-7; D is possibly TRBD1 (6 bases). CDR1 is SEHNR and CDR2 is FQNEAQ in the germline V gene (reference sequence). V lost 4 bases to trimming and J lost 2 bases, with 12 bases between them. CDR3 size: 14 residues. The CDR3 here is CASSSTGITYEQYF. For the CDR3, the DNA is TGTGCCAGCAGCTCAACAGGGATTACCTACGAGCAGTACTTC. Looking up the rest from reference TRBV7-9 and TRBJ2-7 gives the full variable domain: DTGVSQNPRHKITKRGQNVTFRCDPISEHNRLYWYRQTLGQGPEFLTYFQNEAQLEKSRLLSDRFSAERPKGSFSTLEIQRTEQGDSAMYLCASSSTGITYEQYFGPGTRLTVT.

This chain joins TRBV5-1 and TRBJ2-1; the match to TRBD1 covers 11 bases. The CDR3 runs to 15 residues. Germline lookup yields CDR1 SGHRS and CDR2 YFSETQ. The J segment lost 6 bases and the V segment lost 4 bases, leaving 6 bases of the junction unmatched. This CDR3 reads CASSEGQGVGNEQFF. As DNA, the CDR3 is TGCGCCAGCAGCGAGGGACAGGGGGTGGGCAATGAGCAGTTCTTC.

The CDR3 loop reads CASSPEGGWNSPLHF. The DNA of the CDR3 is TGTGCCAGCAGCCCAGAGGGGGGGTGGAATTCACCCCTCCACTTT. J is TRBJ1-6 and V is TRBV9; maybe TRBD1 (6 bases). There are 15 residues in the CDR3. Germline V gene data show CDR1 as SGDLS and CDR2 as YYNGEE. Trimming took 4 bases from V and 7 from J, leaving 15 bases between them.

The chain recombines TRBV27 with TRBJ1-4; no clear D. The CDR3 runs to 12 residues. The germline V gene encodes CDR1 MNHEY and CDR2 SMNVEV (reference sequence). Trimming took 6 bases from V and 5 from J, leaving 7 bases between them. CDR3 sequence reads: CASSQRNEKLFF. The CDR3 DNA follows: TGTGCCAGCAGCCAGAGAAATGAAAAACTGTTTTTT.

The chain joins TRBV10-3 to TRBJ1-1; TRBD1 matches 12 bases. Germline CDR1 ENHRY, CDR2 SYGVKD. Trimming took 10 bases from V and 0 from J; bases not matched to a gene: 12. The CDR3 length is 17 residues. The CDR3, as DNA: TGTGCCACCCGGCTAGGGACAGGGGGCTTGGTGAACACTGAAGCTTTCTTT. Protein: CATRLGTGGLVNTEAFF.

This clone was seen only once. The chain couples TRBV5-1 to TRBJ1-1; 8 positions match TRBD1. The CDR3 is 14 amino acids. V was clipped by 4 bases and J by 4 bases; unmatched bases: 6. Germline V gives CDR1 SGHRS, CDR2 YFSETQ. In nucleotides, the CDR3 is TGCGCCAGCAGCCGATCAGGACAGGGCACTGAAGCTTTCTTT. Amino acids: CASSRSGQGTEAFF.

V is TRBV5-4 and J is TRBJ2-5, with 12 bases fitting TRBD2. The V segment lost 4 bases and the J segment 3 bases; nucleotides outside the gene matches: 7. Per the germline V gene, CDR1 is SGHNT and CDR2 is YYREEE (reference sequence). The CDR3 runs 16 residues. The CDR3 DNA reads TGTGCCAGCAGCCCTACTAGCGGGGGGCGCGAAGAGACCCAGTACTTC. Its protein is CASSPTSGGREETQYF.

The chain carries TRBV7-9 and TRBJ1-1; D call uncertain. Germline loops: CDR1 SEHNR, CDR2 FQNEAQ (reference sequence). Trimming stripped 5 bases from V and 4 bases from J, with 17 bases between. The CDR3 covers 15 residues. Here the CDR3 DNA reads TGTGCCAGCAGCCACCCCTCGGCACTCTTCACTGAAGCTTTCTTT. As protein: CASSHPSALFTEAFF.

The chain couples TRBV30 to TRBJ1-5; 9 nucleotides agree with TRBD1. CDR3 length: 15 amino acids. V shed 3 bases, J shed 4 bases, and the junction held 7 bases outside the gene matches. CDR1 and CDR2 (germline): GTSNPN, SVGIG (reference sequence). CDR3 in amino acids: CAWSRDRAGNQPQHF. The CDR3 DNA follows: TGTGCCTGGAGCCGGGACAGGGCAGGAAATCAGCCCCAGCATTTT.

This clone was detected only once. Other DNA sequences from this sample encode an identical CDR3 as well. The chain recombines TRBV7-9 with TRBJ1-3; D is ambiguous. This CDR3 is built from 12 residues. Trimming took off 2 bases at V and 3 bases at J, with 2 bases between the two ends. In germline, CDR1 is SEHNR, CDR2 FQNEAQ (reference sequence). The CDR3: CASSLSGNTIYF. CDR3 DNA sequence: TGTGCCAGCAGCTTAAGTGGAAACACCATATATTTT.

CDR3 DNA: TGTGCCAGCAAGGGGGTACGTGACCAGCCCCAGCATTTT. Its translation: CASKGVRDQPQHF. J is TRBJ1-5 and V is TRBV2, with a possible D match to TRBD1 (6 bases). CDR1 and CDR2 from the germline V gene are SNHLY and FYNNEI. This CDR3 is 13 amino acids long. Trimming took off 7 bases at V and 7 bases at J, with 14 bases between the two ends.

This clone has a single count. The V gene is TRBV2, the J gene TRBJ1-1, with a possible D match to TRBD1 (6 bases). Germline assignment: CDR1 SNHLY and CDR2 FYNNEI. The CDR3 runs to 15 residues. V gave up 7 bases and J gave up 0 bases, with 15 bases separating them. The CDR3 DNA is TGTGCCAGCACTAAGGACAGCTATCTGAACACTGAAGCTTTCTTT. Its translation is CASTKDSYLNTEAFF.

This clone has just one count. This chain connects TRBV14 to TRBJ1-2; D is undetermined. Germline assignment: CDR1 SGHDN and CDR2 FVKESK. Trimming pared 3 bases from V and 2 bases from J, leaving 4 bases between. The CDR3 covers 12 residues. In nucleotides, the CDR3 is TGTGCCAGCAGCCAGGGCAACTATGGCTACACCTTC. This sequence encodes CASSQGNYGYTF.

The chain uses TRBV19 and TRBJ1-2; D remains unclear. V gave up 7 bases and J gave up 2 bases, with 8 bases separating them. This CDR3 region has 12 residues. The germline gives CDR1 LNHDA, CDR2 SQIVND (reference sequence). This CDR3 is CASIGQNYGYTF. Written as DNA, the CDR3 is TGTGCCAGTATTGGGCAAAACTATGGCTACACCTTC.

The rearrangement links TRBV9 to TRBJ1-2; maybe TRBD1 (6 bases). Trimming pared 0 bases from V and 7 bases from J, leaving 7 bases between. There are 12 residues in the CDR3. Germline loops: CDR1 SGDLS, CDR2 YYNGEE. The CDR3 loop reads CASSVVGGGYTF. The CDR3 DNA follows: TGTGCCAGCAGCGTAGTAGGGGGTGGCTACACCTTC.

This clone has only one observation. The rearrangement joins TRBV5-1 to TRBJ1-3; possible D gene TRBD1, 5 bases. The CDR3 has 14 residues. Trimming left V 2 bases short and J 4 bases short, with 10 bases between. Germline V gives CDR1 SGHRS, CDR2 YFSETQ. The CDR3 DNA is TGCGCCAGCAGCTTAGCAGGGTCCGGAAACACCATATATTTT. It specifies CASSLAGSGNTIYF.

The J gene is TRBJ2-4, the V gene TRBV6-1, with D possibly matching TRBD2 (6 bases). Germline V lookup: CDR1 MNHNS, CDR2 SASEGT. The CDR3 extends over 17 amino acids. Trimming left V 3 bases short and J 2 bases short, with 17 bases between. CDR3: CASSDGGVPRSKNIQYF. Here the CDR3 DNA reads TGTGCCAGCAGTGACGGCGGGGTCCCCCGATCCAAAAACATTCAGTACTTC.

This clone was recorded once. The J gene is TRBJ1-5, the V gene TRBV19; perhaps TRBD1 as D (6 bases). CDR3 length equals 16 residues. Trimming cost V 5 bases and J 3 bases, with 17 bases left between them. Germline CDR1 reads LNHDA; CDR2 reads SQIVND (reference sequence). This CDR3 is CASSVSGARINQPQHF. The CDR3 bases are TGTGCCAGTAGTGTCTCGGGGGCCCGTATCAATCAGCCCCAGCATTTT.

The chain employs TRBV7-9 and TRBJ2-1; possibly TRBD2 for D (5 bases). Germline assignment: CDR1 SEHNR and CDR2 FQNEAQ (reference sequence). This CDR3 region has 17 residues. The ends were cut back, 5 bases at V and 0 bases at J, with 17 bases in the middle. CDR3 region: CASSPGGKVSSYNEQFF. The CDR3 nucleotides read TGTGCCAGCAGCCCCGGAGGCAAAGTCAGCTCCTACAATGAGCAGTTCTTC. Using reference TRBV7-9 and TRBJ2-1 for the parts outside the CDR3, the full variable domain is DTGVSQNPRHKITKRGQNVTFRCDPISEHNRLYWYRQTLGQGPEFLTYFQNEAQLEKSRLLSDRFSAERPKGSFSTLEIQRTEQGDSAMYLCASSPGGKVSSYNEQFFGPGTRLTVL.

The chain combines TRBV19 with TRBJ2-7; D is undetermined. The V end was cut by 5 bases, the J end by 4 bases, with 18 bases between. Germline-derived CDR1 and CDR2 are LNHDA and SQIVND (reference sequence). The CDR3 has 15 residues. In nucleotides, the CDR3 is TGTGCCAGTAGTTTGCCGGGCCCTGTGGGATACGAGCAGTACTTC. It is translated as CASSLPGPVGYEQYF.

The chain employs TRBV4-1 and TRBJ1-1; D is possibly TRBD1 (5 bases). CDR1 is MGHRA and CDR2 is YSYEKL in the germline V gene. V lost 1 base and J lost 1, with 13 bases in between. This CDR3 spans 16 amino acids. The CDR3 bases are TGCGCCAGCAGCCAAGGAATCGGACATCAGAACACTGAAGCTTTCTTT. This sequence encodes CASSQGIGHQNTEAFF.

The chain couples TRBV19 to TRBJ1-1; D is uncertain. CDR3 length: 16 residues. The V gene's germline CDR1 is LNHDA and CDR2 SQIVND (reference sequence). V lost 3 bases to trimming and J lost 0 bases, with 14 bases between them. As DNA, the CDR3 is TGTGCCAGTAGTATTGTGGCTGATACTCTGAACACTGAAGCTTTCTTT. Protein sequence: CASSIVADTLNTEAFF. Filled out from reference TRBV19 and TRBJ1-1, the complete variable domain reads DGGITQSPKYLFRKEGQNVTLSCEQNLNHDAMYWYRQDPGQGLRLIYYSQIVNDFQKGDIAEGYSVSREKKESFPLTVTSAQKNPTAFYLCASSIVADTLNTEAFFGQGTRLTVV.

This clone was found once. V is TRBV30 and J is TRBJ1-5; D gene uncertain. This CDR3 has 14 amino acids. Trimming removed 2 bases at V and 10 bases at J, with 18 bases between. CDR1 is GTSNPN, CDR2 SVGIG, per germline (reference sequence). The CDR3 DNA is TGTGCCTGGAGTCCCCGGACCGGAAGTCGACCCCAGCATTTT. It codes for CAWSPRTGSRPQHF.